This T cell receptor (beta chain) stems from a study of human T cells and chemical hapten exposure. Unique molecular identifiers were affixed to discrete cDNA molecules within the library. Each CDR3 protein is one row after TCRdb ran MiXCR on the RACE reads. The table records a few hundred thousand distinct CDR3 sequences, 5% to 6.5% of them present only once. This clonotype was detected many times. Time point meaning: pre-sensitization, week 0. Treatment indicated: therapeutic diphenylcyclopropenone sensitization with weekly scalp DPC. Ahead of applying each patch test, blood was sampled. Germline values: CDR1 MNHEY, CDR2 SVGEGT. CDR3 size: 16 residues. V was cut by 5 bases and J by 0 bases, with 11 bases left in between.

The chain links TRBV6-2 or TRBV6-3 to TRBJ1-6, with unresolved D. Source: whole blood, taken in connection with sensitization to the hapten diphenylcyclopropenone (DPC). The TCR originated in a woman aged 18 to 35 with alopecia areata. Some clones in this sample may be carry-over from other donors' samples. DNA of the CDR3: TGTGCCAGCAGTGCACCGGGTGGCTCCTATAATTCACCCCTCCACTTT. Its translation: CASSAPGGSYNSPLHF.